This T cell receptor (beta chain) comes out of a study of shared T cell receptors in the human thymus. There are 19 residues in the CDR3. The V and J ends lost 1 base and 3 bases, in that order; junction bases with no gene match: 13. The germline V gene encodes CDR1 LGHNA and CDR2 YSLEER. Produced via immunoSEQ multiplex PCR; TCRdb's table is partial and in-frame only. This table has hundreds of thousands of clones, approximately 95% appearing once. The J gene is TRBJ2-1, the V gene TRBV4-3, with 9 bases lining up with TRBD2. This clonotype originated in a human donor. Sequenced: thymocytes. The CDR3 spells CASSQAPFSGSWVYNEQFF. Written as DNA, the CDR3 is TGCGCCAGCAGCCAAGCGCCCTTTAGCGGGAGTTGGGTCTACAATGAGCAGTTCTTC.